This TCR beta chain emerged from a study of CD8+CD57+ T cells in acquired aplastic anemia (dated by TCRdb to the late 2010s). The study in broad terms: Extracted DNA from sorted CD4+ and CD8+ cells averaged approximately 3 ug, ranging from about 0.17 to 27.4 ug. An average of roughly 9.8 million reads for CD4+ cells and 11 million to 13 million reads for CD8+ cells was obtained from healthy donor samples. Study-level results and caveats: Between patients and healthy controls, no significant difference in CD8+ Simpson's diversity was found (P=0.060). Around 30 CD8+ CDR3 sequences were shared between patients and controls but appeared highly expressed in patients and within their immunodominant clones.

The CDR3 covers 13 residues, taking in both the cysteine and the phenylalanine. Just CDR3 DNA is preserved here, 39 bases in frame from base 1. V loses 4 bases, J loses 4 bases, and the germline ends lie 10 bases apart. CDR1 and CDR2 were assigned from the germline V gene as SNHLY and FYNNEI. The study deep-sequenced TCR repertoires of sorted CD4+ and CD8+ blood T cells from severe aplastic anemia patients and healthy subjects. Ficoll-Paque density gradient centrifugation was used to isolate peripheral blood mononuclear cells. CD4+ and CD8+ T cells were sorted by FACS or magnetic beads before DNA extraction. As concerns this clonotype: The target of this receptor is not known. Per-nucleotide qualities are absent, and no much larger clonotype sits a single base away.

TCR beta VDJ combination and CDR3 sequence profiling used genomic DNA as the template. An Illumina HiSeq 2000 was the platform used for TCR repertoire sequencing. Processing in the source paper ran as follows. Repertoires were assessed using TRBV/TRBJ rearrangement plots, CDR3 size and DJ length profiles, and Simpson's diversity index. The most abundant DNA sequence in the deep sequencing data was defined as the immunodominant clone. CDR3 amino acid sequences were checked for sharing across subjects and were also compared against the VDJdb database and published repertoires. TCRdb handled the public reads itself, with Q25 trimming in fastp and clone calling in MiXCR, and kept productive beta chains. Merged by CDR3 protein, the rows form single entries marked with the most common genes and DNA. The V and J calls and clone size are TCRdb's, not the authors'. This sample gives approximately 200,000 distinct CDR3 sequences in total; over 60% of them show up just once. The ten biggest clones cover over 25% of the sample.

This receptor was identified in a human donor in good health. The chain uses TRBV2 and TRBJ1-2, with the D segment identity uncertain. Input material: sorted CD4+, CD8+, or CD8+CD57+ T cells (not recorded which) from PBMCs. The CDR3 here reads CASSVIQSYGYTF. The sequenced DNA is TGTGCCAGCAGTGTGATCCAGAGCTATGGCTACACCTTC.